These 28 T cell receptor beta chains originate from one sample sequenced in a study of neurological immune-mediated disorders. TCRdb reprocessed the 5' RACE reads via MiXCR and lists one record per CDR3 protein. Of tens of thousands of distinct CDR3 sequences listed, 2.5% were seen once; the top ten hold approximately 2.3%. Material for sequencing was PBMCs. The receptors shown here come from a man aged 45 to 65 with multiple sclerosis.

This clonotype came up many times. The V gene is TRBV20-1, the J gene TRBJ2-5; D gene uncertain. Germline V gene data show CDR1 as DFQATT and CDR2 as SNEGSKA (reference sequence). The CDR3 runs to 15 residues. The ends were cut back, 4 bases at V and 3 bases at J, with 18 bases in the middle. CDR3 DNA: TGCAGTGCTACGGGCCTGGGCCGAGGAAAAGAGACCCAGTACTTC. It encodes CSATGLGRGKETQYF.

This clonotype was counted many times. The chain joins TRBV3-1 to TRBJ1-1; 8 bases fit TRBD1. CDR3 size: 14 residues. With 0 bases clipped from V and 8 bases from J, the junction kept 5 bases outside the gene matches. Germline CDR1 and CDR2: LGHDT and YNNKEL (reference sequence). The CDR3 DNA follows: TGTGCCAGCAGCCAAGATTGGACAGGGAGAGAAGCTTTCTTT. This sequence encodes CASSQDWTGREAFF.

This clonotype showed up many times. The rearrangement uses TRBV7-2 and TRBJ1-2, with 9 nucleotides matching TRBD1. Germline lookup yields CDR1 SGHTA and CDR2 FQGNSA. The trim removed 4 bases at V and 5 bases at J, leaving 11 bases unmatched. The CDR3 is 16 amino acids. CDR3 DNA sequence: TGTGCCAGCAGCTCACTGGGACAGGGAAGGGGTTATGGCTACACCTTC. Protein sequence: CASSSLGQGRGYGYTF.

This clonotype has ten or more counts. V and J are TRBV20-1 and TRBJ1-2; D uncertain. The CDR3 is 14 residues long. Between the trimmed V and J ends, which lost 3 bases and 3 bases, there was a span of 14 bases. Per the germline V gene, CDR1 is DFQATT and CDR2 is SNEGSKA (reference sequence). CDR3 bases: TGCAGTGCTAGGCGGACCGCGGAAGACTATGGCTACACCTTC. Residues: CSARRTAEDYGYTF.

In this sample, this clonotype turned up many times. The chain combines TRBV5-5 with TRBJ2-7; 8 bases fit TRBD1. The length of the CDR3 is 17 residues. CDR1 and CDR2 from the germline V gene are SGHKS and YYEKEE (reference sequence). The V gene end was trimmed by 6 bases and the J gene end by 1 base; junction bases not matched to a gene: 15. In DNA, the CDR3 is TGTGCCAGCAAGGACAGGGCCAGTTCTACACGATCCTACGAGCAGTACTTC. Translating gives CASKDRASSTRSYEQYF.

To note about this clonotype: This may be a read error: a much more frequent sequence differs by one nucleotide. The J gene is TRBJ1-2, the V gene TRBV15; the D is unclear. The CDR3 consists of 13 residues. Per the germline V gene, CDR1 is LNHNV and CDR2 is YYDKDF (reference sequence). Trimming shortened V by 4 bases and J by 5 bases, and 11 bases separated the two germline ends. The CDR3 DNA reads TGTGCCACCAGCATTGAAAGACGTTATGGCTACACCTTC. Protein: CATSIERRYGYTF.

The table lists this clonotype with many counts. The V and J genes are TRBV7-2 and TRBJ2-7; D is ambiguous. The CDR3 sequence is 11 residues long. Germline CDR1 and CDR2: SGHTA and FQGNSA. Trimming took 8 bases from V and 2 from J, leaving 7 bases between them. CDR3 coding DNA: TGTGCCAGCGTCATCGCCTACGAGCAGTACTTC. Protein product: CASVIAYEQYF. Based on the CDR3 plus reference TRBV7-2 and TRBJ2-7, the full variable domain is GAGVSQSPSNKVTEKGKDVELRCDPISGHTALYWYRQSLGQGLEFLIYFQGNSAPDKSGLPSDRFSAERTGGSVSTLTIQRTQQEDSAVYLCASVIAYEQYFGPGTRLTVT.

This clonotype was detected many times. The chain uses TRBV10-3 and TRBJ1-4, with 8 bases aligning to TRBD1. Germline V gene data show CDR1 as ENHRY and CDR2 as SYGVKD. The junction had 7 bases not matched to a gene; V was cut back by 6 bases and J by 4 bases. CDR3 size: 15 residues. CDR3: CAIRGTGPFNEKLFF. DNA of the CDR3: TGTGCCATCAGGGGGACAGGCCCTTTTAATGAAAAACTGTTTTTT.

Notes on this clonotype: This clone may be a read error of a much larger clone one base away. The rearrangement joins TRBV27 to TRBJ2-7; D is possibly TRBD2 (6 bases). Germline loops: CDR1 MNHEY, CDR2 SMNVEV (reference sequence). The CDR3 length is 15 residues. Trimming stripped 2 bases from V and 3 bases from J, with 14 bases between. CDR3 nucleotides: TGTGCCAGCAGTTTAAGGGCGGGGATCTACTACGAGCAGTACTTC. Protein sequence: CASSLRAGIYYEQYF.

This clonotype was seen a few times. The CDR3: CASSIGTKDGYTF. The DNA of the CDR3 is TGTGCCAGCAGCATCGGGACAAAAGATGGCTACACCTTC. The rearrangement uses TRBV3-1 and TRBJ1-2, with D perhaps matching TRBD1 (6 bases). V was pared by 5 bases and J by 6 bases, with 13 bases between. This CDR3 region has 13 residues. CDR1 is LGHDT, CDR2 YNNKEL, per germline (reference sequence). The complete variable domain, with remaining parts taken from reference TRBV3-1 and TRBJ1-2, reads DTAVSQTPKYLVTQMGNDKSIKCEQNLGHDTMYWYKQDSKKFLKIMFSYNNKELIINETVPNRFSPKSPDKAHLNLHINSLELGDSAVYFCASSIGTKDGYTFGSGTRLTVV.

This clonotype showed up many times. This rearrangement joins TRBV12-3 or TRBV12-4 to TRBJ1-2; TRBD1 aligns across 7 bases. The ends lost 5 bases at V and 8 bases at J; junction bases unmatched: 8. CDR3 length: 13 residues. The CDR3 nucleotides read TGTGCCAGCAGTACAGGGGTCTTACGGGGCTACACCTTC. Its protein product is CASSTGVLRGYTF.

This clonotype was picked up many times. The chain joins TRBV7-2 to TRBJ1-6; D is unresolved. Trimming shortened V by 3 bases and J by 5 bases, and 8 bases separated the two germline ends. Germline V gene lookup returns CDR1 SGHTA and CDR2 FQGNSA. CDR3 length: 14 residues. This CDR3 reads CASSLGLDNSPLHF. As DNA, the CDR3 is TGTGCCAGCAGCTTGGGGTTAGATAATTCACCCCTCCACTTT.

This clonotype was observed at least ten times. The gene calls are TRBV7-3 and TRBJ2-1; 9 bases fit TRBD2. The trim removed 1 base at V and 9 bases at J, leaving 4 bases unmatched. This CDR3 is built from 14 residues. Looked up from germline, CDR1 is SGHTA and CDR2 is FQGTGA. Written as DNA, the CDR3 is TGTGCCAGCAGCTTAAGCGGGGGGGCCTCTGAGCAGTTCTTC. Protein product: CASSLSGGASEQFF.

In its sample, this clonotype was seen many times. This chain connects TRBV29-1 to TRBJ2-7, with 7 bases identical to TRBD1. Trimming took 3 bases from V and 3 from J; bases not matched to a gene: 5. CDR1 and CDR2 from the germline V gene are SQVTM and ANQGSEA. The CDR3 has 13 residues. DNA for the CDR3: TGCAGCGTTGAGTCCGGGACAGACTACGAGCAGTACTTC. It yields the protein CSVESGTDYEQYF.

This clonotype was seen at least ten times. V and J are TRBV7-2 and TRBJ2-3; D gene unclear. Deletions cut 1 base from V and 2 bases from J, with 7 bases between. The CDR3 covers 14 residues. The germline gives CDR1 SGHTA, CDR2 FQGNSA. The chain's CDR3 is CASSLGQFTDTQYF. Written as DNA, the CDR3 is TGTGCCAGCAGCTTAGGGCAGTTCACAGATACGCAGTATTTT.

This clonotype showed up just a few times. The J gene is TRBJ1-1, the V gene TRBV9; D perhaps matches TRBD1 (5 bases). The CDR3 consists of 15 residues. CDR1 SGDLS and CDR2 YYNGEE come from the germline V gene. Trimming stripped 0 bases from V and 4 bases from J, with 13 bases between. In DNA form, the CDR3 reads TGTGCCAGCAGCGTAGTTGGGGAAAGGGGCACTGAAGCTTTCTTT. Residues: CASSVVGERGTEAFF. Filled out from reference TRBV9 and TRBJ1-1, the complete variable domain reads DSGVTQTPKHLITATGQRVTLRCSPRSGDLSVYWYQQSLDQGLQFLIQYYNGEERAKGNILERFSAQQFPDLHSELNLSSLELGDSALYFCASSVVGERGTEAFFGQGTRLTVV.

The table lists this clonotype with many counts. The gene calls are TRBV5-1 and TRBJ1-6; TRBD1 is a possible D gene (5 bases). Germline V gene lookup returns CDR1 SGHRS and CDR2 YFSETQ. The CDR3 is 15 residues long. Trimming cost V 4 bases and J 4 bases, with 12 bases left between them. The CDR3 DNA is TGCGCCAGCAGCCAGGATGACAGTTATAATTCACCCCTCCACTTT. The encoded protein is CASSQDDSYNSPLHF.

This clonotype came up many times. The chain couples TRBV29-1 to TRBJ2-7, with D possibly being TRBD2 (6 bases). Between the trimmed V and J ends, which lost 6 bases and 4 bases, there was a span of 19 bases. Germline V gives CDR1 SQVTM, CDR2 ANQGSEA. The CDR3 spans 14 residues. The CDR3 reads CSVGEVGATYEQYF. The CDR3, as DNA: TGCAGCGTGGGGGAGGTCGGGGCCACATACGAGCAGTACTTC.

This clonotype has ten or more counts. The V and J genes are TRBV15 and TRBJ1-2, with D unclear. The V gene's germline CDR1 is LNHNV and CDR2 YYDKDF (reference sequence). The V and J ends lost 5 bases and 4 bases respectively, with 11 bases between them. The CDR3 covers 13 residues. Here the CDR3 reads CATSRTDFYGYTF. The CDR3 DNA reads TGTGCCACCAGCCGTACAGACTTCTATGGCTACACCTTC.

This clonotype occurred many times. V and J are TRBV6-5 and TRBJ1-1; D is perhaps TRBD1 (5 bases). CDR1 MNHEY and CDR2 SVGAGI come from the germline V gene. V lost 2 bases to trimming and J lost 0 bases, with 13 bases between them. The CDR3 extends over 16 amino acids. In DNA, the CDR3 is TGTGCCAGCAGTTACCAACAAGCAGGGCTGAACACTGAAGCTTTCTTT. Encoded protein: CASSYQQAGLNTEAFF.

This clonotype occurred many times. This sequence joins TRBV30 and TRBJ2-3; 8 bases align to TRBD1. The CDR3 is 13 residues long. Trimming at V came to 8 bases and at J to 3 bases, leaving 7 bases not matched to a gene. Per germline, CDR1 GTSNPN and CDR2 SVGIG (reference sequence). CDR3 in amino acids: CARTGRWTDTQYF. Here the CDR3 DNA reads TGTGCCCGGACAGGGCGATGGACAGATACGCAGTATTTT.

In its sample, this clonotype was seen a few times. The chain is built from TRBV5-6 and TRBJ2-3; maybe TRBD1 (5 bases). The ends were cut back, 3 bases at V and 0 bases at J, with 5 bases in the middle. Germline V gene sequence: CDR1 SGHDT, CDR2 YYEEEE. This CDR3 comprises 13 residues. Here the CDR3 DNA reads TGTGCCAGCAGCTCAGGGAGCACAGATACGCAGTATTTT. The encoded protein is CASSSGSTDTQYF.

There are many counts of this clonotype. The chain employs TRBV12-3 or TRBV12-4 and TRBJ1-2, with TRBD1 as a possible D gene (6 bases). This CDR3 region has 13 residues. V was pared by 6 bases and J by 2 bases, with 10 bases between. The DNA of the CDR3 is TGTGCCAGCAGAAGGGGGGCGAACTATGGCTACACCTTC. This gives the protein CASRRGANYGYTF.

At least ten counts were recorded for this clonotype. V gene TRBV9 combines with J gene TRBJ2-3; 9 positions match TRBD2. The V gene's germline CDR1 is SGDLS and CDR2 YYNGEE. J was trimmed by 0 bases and V by 0 bases; bases with no gene match: 8. The CDR3 is 18 amino acids. This CDR3 reads CASSVGGSGGASTDTQYF. The DNA of the CDR3 is TGTGCCAGCAGCGTAGGGGGTAGCGGGGGTGCTAGCACAGATACGCAGTATTTT.

This clonotype was observed at least ten times. The J gene is TRBJ1-5, the V gene TRBV12-3 or TRBV12-4; D remains unclear. V was clipped by 4 bases and J by 7 bases, with 20 bases between them. The CDR3 loop spans 16 amino acids. For the CDR3, the DNA is TGTGCCAGCAGTTCCCAAAGTTTTGGCGCAGGACAGCCCCAGCATTTT. It codes for CASSSQSFGAGQPQHF.

The sample holds a few counts of this clonotype. One junction end disagrees with the germline gene, perhaps due to a read error. This rearrangement joins TRBV28 to TRBJ1-5; the match to TRBD1 covers 7 bases. CDR1 is MDHEN, CDR2 SYDVKM, per germline. The CDR3 spans 15 residues. The CDR3 bases are TGTGCCAGCGGAACAGGGGCGGGGAGCAATCAGCCCCAGAATTTT. This translates into CASGTGAGSNQPQNF. The whole variable domain, filled in from reference TRBV28 and TRBJ1-5, reads DVKVTQSSRYLVKRTGEKVFLECVQDMDHENMFWYRQDPGLGLRLIYFSYDVKMKEKGDIPEGYSVSREKKERFSLILESASTNQTSMYLCASGTGAGSNQPQNFGDGTRLSIL.

This clonotype was seen ten or more times. The chain links TRBV4-2 to TRBJ2-3, with D possibly TRBD1 on 6 matching bases. Germline CDR1 is LGHNA and CDR2 is YNFKEQ. The CDR3 has 15 amino acids. V lost 4 bases and J 4 bases, leaving 15 bases between the germline ends. The CDR3 protein is CASSPRQERADTQYF. The CDR3 bases are TGTGCCAGCAGCCCCCGACAGGAGAGGGCAGATACGCAGTATTTT.

At least ten counts were recorded for this clonotype. The chain uses TRBV20-1 and TRBJ1-1; TRBD1 might be the D (6 bases). Trimming removed 1 base from V and 1 base from J, with 13 bases in between. Germline CDR1 reads DFQATT; CDR2 reads SNEGSKA (reference sequence). This CDR3 contains 15 residues. CDR3 coding DNA: TGCAGTGCTAGAGGGGGGCATGGGACGAACACTGAAGCTTTCTTT. Its translation is CSARGGHGTNTEAFF.